A single sample is the source of the 25 T cell receptor beta chains below, sequenced in a study of cytomegalovirus exposure and HLA in healthy donors. With 60 Vbeta and 13 Jbeta primers, the PCR was carried out. The method was immunoSEQ multiplex PCR; TCRdb's version includes in-frame clones alone and lacks a portion of them. The sample contains tens of thousands of clones, around 66% of which appear only once. Specimen: PBMCs. The receptor set was obtained from a woman in her thirties or forties in good health and CMV-seropositive.

V and J are TRBV4-1 and TRBJ2-1; perhaps TRBD2 as D (6 bases). The length of the CDR3 is 16 residues. V was cut by 1 base and J by 7 bases, with 17 bases left in between. The germline V gene has CDR1 MGHRA and CDR2 YSYEKL. CDR3 DNA sequence: TGCGCCAGCAGCCAAGGACTAGTTCTATCTAGGAATGAGCAGTTCTTC. This sequence encodes CASSQGLVLSRNEQFF.

This clone was detected once. The chain joins TRBV18 to TRBJ2-5, with D maybe TRBD2 (6 bases). Germline V gene lookup returns CDR1 KGHSH and CDR2 LQKENI. The CDR3 has 14 amino acids. V was trimmed by 0 bases and J by 1 base, leaving 6 bases between them. CDR3 residues: CASSPPGLQETQYF. CDR3 sequence (DNA): TGTGCCAGCTCACCACCGGGACTCCAAGAGACCCAGTACTTC.

The V gene is TRBV5-1, the J gene TRBJ2-3; D is perhaps TRBD2 (6 bases). There are 16 residues in the CDR3. Germline assignment: CDR1 SGHRS and CDR2 YFSETQ. The V end was cut by 0 bases, the J end by 4 bases, with 15 bases between. CDR3 sequence: CASSLGTGPGADTQYF. The CDR3, as DNA: TGCGCCAGCAGCTTGGGTACAGGACCGGGGGCAGATACGCAGTATTTT. The full variable domain, with the rest looked up from reference TRBV5-1 and TRBJ2-3, is KAGVTQTPRYLIKTRGQQVTLSCSPISGHRSVSWYQQTPGQGLQFLFEYFSETQRNKGNFPGRFSGRQFSNSRSEMNVSTLELGDSALYLCASSLGTGPGADTQYFGPGTRLTVL.

This chain uses TRBV6-1 with TRBJ2-1; a possible D gene is TRBD1 (6 bases). In germline, CDR1 is MNHNS, CDR2 SASEGT. Trimming pared 0 bases from V and 15 bases from J, leaving 12 bases between. The CDR3 runs 12 residues. CDR3 sequence reads: CASSEAGQPWFF. The CDR3 nucleotides are TGTGCCAGCAGTGAAGCCGGACAGCCTTGGTTCTTC.

V is TRBV10-3 and J is TRBJ2-3; TRBD1 agrees at 7 bases. The CDR3 is made up of 16 amino acids. Germline CDR1 and CDR2: ENHRY and SYGVKD. V was clipped by 1 base and J by 0 bases; unmatched bases: 4. The CDR3 nucleotides are TGTGCCATCAGTGAGTGGGACAGACCTAGCACAGATACGCAGTATTTT. Translated: CAISEWDRPSTDTQYF.

The rearrangement links TRBV19 to TRBJ1-3; no clear D. The CDR3 spans 15 residues. Germline CDR1 and CDR2: LNHDA and SQIVND (reference sequence). V lost 1 base and J lost 2, with 9 bases in between. The CDR3 DNA sequence: TGTGCCAGTAGTATAGGTCGGCAGGCTGGAAACACCATATATTTT. It specifies CASSIGRQAGNTIYF.

This chain uses TRBV11-2 with TRBJ1-2, with 9 bases matching TRBD1. This CDR3 region has 17 residues. From germline, CDR1 is SGHAT and CDR2 FQNNGV. V dropped 2 bases and J dropped 6; count of bases not matched to a gene: 13. CDR3 residues: CASSLIPDVNRGHGYTF. The CDR3 DNA reads TGTGCCAGCAGCTTAATACCCGACGTGAACAGGGGGCATGGCTACACCTTC.

The V gene is TRBV5-8, the J gene TRBJ1-2; D gene uncertain. The V end was cut by 4 bases, the J end by 3 bases, with 16 bases between. Looked up from germline, CDR1 is SGHTS and CDR2 is YDEGEE. This CDR3 is built from 15 residues. In nucleotides, the CDR3 is TGTGCCAGCAGCCGTCGTACCTCCGGAGACTATGGCTACACCTTC. It is translated as CASSRRTSGDYGYTF.

This clone was recorded once. The rearrangement uses TRBV28 and TRBJ2-7; 10 nucleotides agree with TRBD2. V shed 5 bases and J 1 base; nucleotides not matched to a gene: 2. The CDR3 consists of 14 residues. Germline-derived CDR1 and CDR2 are MDHEN and SYDVKM. The CDR3 loop reads CASSTLAGSYEQYF. CDR3 coding DNA: TGTGCCAGCAGTACACTAGCGGGATCCTACGAGCAGTACTTC.

This clone was counted a few times. The chain carries TRBV13 and TRBJ2-7; possibly TRBD2 for D (6 bases). The V end was cut by 0 bases, the J end by 3 bases, with 9 bases between. The germline V gene has CDR1 PRHDT and CDR2 FYEKMQ (reference sequence). This CDR3 has 14 amino acids. The CDR3 nucleotides read TGTGCCAGCAGCTTAGGGGGCGGGATCTACGAGCAGTACTTC. This gives the protein CASSLGGGIYEQYF.

The V call is TRBV6-1, the J call TRBJ2-5; 8 bases fit TRBD1. The tail of the sequence fits TRBJ2-7 better, so the J call may be wrong. This CDR3 comprises 14 residues. CDR1 MNHNS and CDR2 SASEGT come from the germline V gene. Written as DNA, the CDR3 is TGTGCCAGCAGTCGGGACAGGCCTTCCTACGAGCAGTACTTC. This sequence encodes CASSRDRPSYEQYF.

The chain employs TRBV5-1 and TRBJ1-2; a possible D gene is TRBD1 (5 bases). The germline V gene has CDR1 SGHRS and CDR2 YFSETQ. V was clipped by 1 base and J by 8 bases, with 12 bases between them. This CDR3 has 13 residues. The chain's CDR3 is CASSLITGGGYTF. CDR3 nucleotides: TGCGCCAGCAGCTTGATAACAGGTGGCGGCTACACCTTC.

In this sample, this clone turned up a few times. The rearrangement links TRBV5-1 to TRBJ2-7, with 11 bases aligning to TRBD2. Germline V gives CDR1 SGHRS, CDR2 YFSETQ. V shed 1 base, J shed 6 bases, and the junction held 6 bases outside the gene matches. The CDR3 sequence is 15 residues long. CDR3 DNA sequence: TGCGCCAGCAGCTTGATAACTAGCGGGAGTTCCGAGCAGTACTTC. Amino acids: CASSLITSGSSEQYF.

The chain joins TRBV10-1 to TRBJ2-1; D not resolved. With 0 bases removed from V and 6 bases from J, the gap between germline ends came to 9 bases. The CDR3 is made up of 14 amino acids. Germline CDR1 reads WNHNN; CDR2 reads SYGVQD (reference sequence). DNA of the CDR3: TGCGCCAGCAGTGAGTCGGTAGGCGGCAATGAGCAGTTCTTC. As protein: CASSESVGGNEQFF.

This clone was observed a few times. This chain uses TRBV9 with TRBJ1-3; D is ambiguous. The CDR3 loop spans 12 amino acids. V lost 2 bases to trimming and J lost 7 bases, with 7 bases between them. The germline V gene encodes CDR1 SGDLS and CDR2 YYNGEE. The CDR3 DNA follows: TGTGCCAGCAGCGTCTCGGGTAACACCATATATTTT. It specifies CASSVSGNTIYF.

The J gene is TRBJ1-1, the V gene TRBV10-3; a weak D match, TRBD1 (6 bases). The CDR3 sequence is 13 residues long. From germline, CDR1 is ENHRY and CDR2 SYGVKD. Between the trimmed V and J ends, which lost 6 bases and 0 bases, there was a span of 8 bases. The CDR3 loop reads CAIRGHMNTEAFF. The CDR3 region has the DNA TGTGCCATCAGGGGACACATGAACACTGAAGCTTTCTTT.

The rearrangement joins TRBV9 to TRBJ2-2; TRBD2 agrees at 7 bases. The ends lost 3 bases at V and 5 bases at J; junction bases unmatched: 7. The CDR3 consists of 15 residues. Germline V gives CDR1 SGDLS, CDR2 YYNGEE. CDR3 nucleotide sequence: TGTGCCAGCAGCGCGGGCGGGAGCGGGACCGGGGAGCTGTTTTTT. This translates into CASSAGGSGTGELFF.

Only a few counts were recorded for this clone. CDR3 sequence reads: CASSGRLRGLTDTQYF. CDR3 coding DNA: TGTGCCAGCAGCGGCCGACTCCGCGGGCTGACAGATACGCAGTATTTT. The chain is built from TRBV7-9 and TRBJ2-3; maybe TRBD2 (5 bases). V was pared by 5 bases and J by 3 bases, with 18 bases between. The CDR3 covers 16 residues. Looked up from germline, CDR1 is SEHNR and CDR2 is FQNEAQ (reference sequence).

The rearrangement uses TRBV4-2 and TRBJ2-1; TRBD2 matches 15 bases. V dropped 7 bases and J dropped 10; count of bases not matched to a gene: 2. Germline V lookup: CDR1 LGHNA, CDR2 YNFKEQ. The CDR3 runs to 13 residues. Written as DNA, the CDR3 is TGTGCCAGCACCGGGACTAGCGGGAGGGAGCAGTTCTTC. It translates to CASTGTSGREQFF.

The gene calls are TRBV5-4 and TRBJ1-1; TRBD1 is a possible D gene (5 bases). CDR1 is SGHNT, CDR2 YYREEE, per germline (reference sequence). The V gene lost 5 bases and the J gene lost 0 bases, with 14 bases spanning the gap. The CDR3 extends over 15 amino acids. As DNA, the CDR3 is TGTGCCAGCAGTCCCTTAGGGGCCATGAACACTGAAGCTTTCTTT. Amino acid sequence: CASSPLGAMNTEAFF.

The chain recombines TRBV7-9 with TRBJ2-6, with a possible D match to TRBD2 (6 bases). The CDR3 is made up of 14 amino acids. Trimming took off 4 bases at V and 4 bases at J, with 8 bases between the two ends. Germline CDR1 is SEHNR and CDR2 is FQNEAQ (reference sequence). CDR3 loop: CASSYRGGANVLTF. DNA of the CDR3: TGTGCCAGCAGCTACCGGGGGGGGGCCAACGTCCTGACTTTC.

The chain has TRBV19 and TRBJ1-1; 7 bases agree with TRBD1. Germline CDR1 and CDR2: LNHDA and SQIVND (reference sequence). V was clipped by 8 bases and J by 11 bases; unmatched bases: 8. The CDR3 runs to 11 residues. The CDR3 is CASGEEQGAFF. The CDR3 bases are TGTGCCAGTGGGGAAGAACAGGGGGCTTTCTTT.

This sequence joins TRBV28 and TRBJ2-3; D is possibly TRBD1 (5 bases). Germline V gives CDR1 MDHEN, CDR2 SYDVKM. Trimming shortened V by 4 bases and J by 4 bases, and 15 bases separated the two germline ends. The CDR3 loop spans 15 amino acids. As DNA, the CDR3 is TGTGCCAGCAGTTCCCCCGCGACAGTCTCAGATACGCAGTATTTT. It codes for CASSSPATVSDTQYF.

In its sample, this clone was seen once. This chain joins TRBV6-5 and TRBJ1-5; D is unclear. CDR1 and CDR2 (germline): MNHEY, SVGAGI. This CDR3 spans 13 amino acids. V was cut by 8 bases and J by 4 bases, with 12 bases left in between. The DNA for the CDR3 is TGTGCCAGCGGGAGGGTTGTGAATCAGCCCCAGCATTTT. It specifies CASGRVVNQPQHF.

The genes are TRBV28 and TRBJ2-5; 9 positions agree with TRBD1. CDR1 is MDHEN and CDR2 is SYDVKM in the germline V gene. This CDR3 region has 14 residues. The junction had 6 bases not matched to a gene; V was cut back by 6 bases and J by 4 bases. The CDR3 sequence: CASSLQGARETQYF. CDR3 sequence (DNA): TGTGCCAGCAGCCTACAGGGGGCGCGAGAGACCCAGTACTTC.